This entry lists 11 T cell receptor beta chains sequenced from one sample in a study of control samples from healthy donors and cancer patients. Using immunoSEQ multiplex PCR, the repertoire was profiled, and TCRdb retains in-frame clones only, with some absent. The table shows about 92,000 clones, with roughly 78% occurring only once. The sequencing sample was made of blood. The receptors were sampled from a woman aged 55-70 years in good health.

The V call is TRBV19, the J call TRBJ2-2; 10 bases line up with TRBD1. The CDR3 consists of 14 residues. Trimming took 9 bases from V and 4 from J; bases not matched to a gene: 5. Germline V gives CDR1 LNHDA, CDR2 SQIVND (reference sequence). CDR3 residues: CASRQGASTGELFF. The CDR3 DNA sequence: TGTGCCAGCAGACAGGGGGCTAGCACCGGGGAGCTGTTTTTT.

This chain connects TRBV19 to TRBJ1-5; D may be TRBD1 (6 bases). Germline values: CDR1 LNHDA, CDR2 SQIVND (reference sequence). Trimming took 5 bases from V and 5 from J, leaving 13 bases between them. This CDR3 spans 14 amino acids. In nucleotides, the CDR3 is TGTGCCAGTAGTGTGGGGGGCTTTTATCAGCCCCAGCATTTT. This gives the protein CASSVGGFYQPQHF.

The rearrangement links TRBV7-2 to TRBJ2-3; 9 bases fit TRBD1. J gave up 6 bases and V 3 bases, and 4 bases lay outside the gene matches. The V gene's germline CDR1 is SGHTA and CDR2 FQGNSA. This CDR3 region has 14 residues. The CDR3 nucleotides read TGTGCCAGCAGCTTCGACAGGGGGATGGATACGCAGTATTTT. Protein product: CASSFDRGMDTQYF.

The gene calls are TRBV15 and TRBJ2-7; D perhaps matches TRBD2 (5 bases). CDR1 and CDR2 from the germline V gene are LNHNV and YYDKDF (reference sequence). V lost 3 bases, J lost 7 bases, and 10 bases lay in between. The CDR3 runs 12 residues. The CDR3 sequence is CATSSPPGEQYF. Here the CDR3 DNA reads TGTGCCACCAGCAGCCCCCCGGGGGAGCAGTACTTC.

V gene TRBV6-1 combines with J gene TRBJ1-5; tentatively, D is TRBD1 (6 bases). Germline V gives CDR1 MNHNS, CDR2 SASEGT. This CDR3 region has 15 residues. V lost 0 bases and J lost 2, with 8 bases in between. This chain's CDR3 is CASSEASGGNQPQHF. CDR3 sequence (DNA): TGTGCCAGCAGTGAAGCATCAGGGGGCAATCAGCCCCAGCATTTT.

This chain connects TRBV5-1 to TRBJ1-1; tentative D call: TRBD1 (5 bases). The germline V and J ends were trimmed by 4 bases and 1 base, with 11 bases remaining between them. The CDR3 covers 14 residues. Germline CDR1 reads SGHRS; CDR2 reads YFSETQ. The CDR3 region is CASSRDGQNTEAFF. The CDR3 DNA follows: TGCGCCAGCAGCAGGGACGGGCAGAACACTGAAGCTTTCTTT.

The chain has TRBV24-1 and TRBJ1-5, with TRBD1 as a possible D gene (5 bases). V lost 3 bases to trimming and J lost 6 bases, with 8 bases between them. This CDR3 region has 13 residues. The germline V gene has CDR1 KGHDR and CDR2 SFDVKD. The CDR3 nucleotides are TGTGCCACCAGTGATCGGGGGAGTCAGCCCCAGCATTTT. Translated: CATSDRGSQPQHF.

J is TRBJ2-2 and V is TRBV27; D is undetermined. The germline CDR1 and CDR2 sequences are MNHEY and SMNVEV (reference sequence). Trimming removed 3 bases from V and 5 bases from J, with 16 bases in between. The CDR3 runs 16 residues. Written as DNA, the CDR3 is TGTGCCAGCAGTTTGTCGGCATGGTTGGGGACCGGGGAGCTGTTTTTT. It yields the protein CASSLSAWLGTGELFF.

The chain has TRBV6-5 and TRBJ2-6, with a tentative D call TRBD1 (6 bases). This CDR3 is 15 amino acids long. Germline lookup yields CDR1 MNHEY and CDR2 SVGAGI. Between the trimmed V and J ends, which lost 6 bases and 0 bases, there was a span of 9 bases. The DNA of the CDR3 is TGTGCCAGCAGGGGACAAAACTCTGGGGCCAACGTCCTGACTTTC. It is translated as CASRGQNSGANVLTF.

CDR3 bases: TGTGCCAGCAGGCCGGGACAGGAGAGCACAGATACGCAGTATTTT. This translates into CASRPGQESTDTQYF. The chain uses TRBV7-6 and TRBJ2-3; 8 bases map to TRBD1. Losses at the gene ends were 6 bases for V and 0 bases for J; bases not matched to a gene: 5. There are 15 residues in the CDR3. Germline CDR1 SGHVS, CDR2 FNYEAQ.

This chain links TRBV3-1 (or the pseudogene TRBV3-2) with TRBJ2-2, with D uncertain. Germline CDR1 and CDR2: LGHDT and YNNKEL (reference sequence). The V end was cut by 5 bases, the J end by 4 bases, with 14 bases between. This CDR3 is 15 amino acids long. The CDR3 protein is CASSAGPVLTGELFF. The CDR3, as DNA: TGTGCCAGCAGCGCCGGTCCAGTCCTCACCGGGGAGCTGTTTTTT.